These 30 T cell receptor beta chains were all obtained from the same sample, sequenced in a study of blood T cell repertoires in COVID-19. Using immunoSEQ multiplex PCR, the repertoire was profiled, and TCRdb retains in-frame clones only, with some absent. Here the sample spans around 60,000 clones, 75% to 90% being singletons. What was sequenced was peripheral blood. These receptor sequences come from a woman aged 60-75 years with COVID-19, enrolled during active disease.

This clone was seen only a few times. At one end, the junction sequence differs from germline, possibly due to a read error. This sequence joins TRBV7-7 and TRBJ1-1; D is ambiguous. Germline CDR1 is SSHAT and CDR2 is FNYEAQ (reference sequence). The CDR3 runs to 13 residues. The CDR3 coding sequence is TGTGCTAGCAGCTTGTCTCTGAACACTGAAGCTTTCTTT. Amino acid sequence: CASSLSLNTEAFF.

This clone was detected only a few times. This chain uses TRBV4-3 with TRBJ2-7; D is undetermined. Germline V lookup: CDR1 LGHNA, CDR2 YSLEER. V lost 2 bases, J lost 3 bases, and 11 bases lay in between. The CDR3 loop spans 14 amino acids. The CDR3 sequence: CASSQSLAGYEQYF. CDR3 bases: TGCGCCAGCAGCCAAAGCTTAGCTGGCTACGAGCAGTACTTC.

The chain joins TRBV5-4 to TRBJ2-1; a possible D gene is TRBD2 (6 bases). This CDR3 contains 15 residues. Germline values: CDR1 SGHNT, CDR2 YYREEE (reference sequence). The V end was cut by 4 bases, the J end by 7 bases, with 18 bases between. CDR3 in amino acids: CASSLARVTGNEQFF. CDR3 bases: TGTGCCAGCAGCCTAGCGAGAGTGACGGGAAATGAGCAGTTCTTC.

DNA of the CDR3: TGTGCCAGCAGGGGGGCCGACCCCGAGCAGTTCTTC. Translation gives CASRGADPEQFF. The chain uses TRBV3-1 (or the pseudogene TRBV3-2) and TRBJ2-1; a weak D match, TRBD1 (6 bases). CDR1 and CDR2 from the germline V gene are LGHDT and YNNKEL (reference sequence). The CDR3 is 12 residues long. V dropped 6 bases and J dropped 10 bases, with 13 bases sitting between them.

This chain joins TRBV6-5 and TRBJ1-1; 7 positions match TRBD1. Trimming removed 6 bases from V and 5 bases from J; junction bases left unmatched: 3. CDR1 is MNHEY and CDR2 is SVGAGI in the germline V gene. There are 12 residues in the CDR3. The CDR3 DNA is TGTGCCAGCAGAGTACAGGGGACTGAAGCTTTCTTT. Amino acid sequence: CASRVQGTEAFF.

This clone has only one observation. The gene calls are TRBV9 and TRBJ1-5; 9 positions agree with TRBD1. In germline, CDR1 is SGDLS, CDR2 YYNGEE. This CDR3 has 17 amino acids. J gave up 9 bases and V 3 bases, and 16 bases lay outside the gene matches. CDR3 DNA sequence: TGTGCCAGCAGCGCCCAGCCACAGGACAGGGGTTGGGTGCCCCAGCATTTT. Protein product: CASSAQPQDRGWVPQHF. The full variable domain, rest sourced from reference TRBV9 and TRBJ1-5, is DSGVTQTPKHLITATGQRVTLRCSPRSGDLSVYWYQQSLDQGLQFLIQYYNGEERAKGNILERFSAQQFPDLHSELNLSSLELGDSALYFCASSAQPQDRGWVPQHFGDGTRLSIL.

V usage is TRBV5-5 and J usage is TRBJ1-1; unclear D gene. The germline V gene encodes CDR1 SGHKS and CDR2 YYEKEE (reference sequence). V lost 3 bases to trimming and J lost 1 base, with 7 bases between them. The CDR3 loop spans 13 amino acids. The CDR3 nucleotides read TGTGCCAGCAGCTGGCGGGAGAACACTGAAGCTTTCTTT. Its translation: CASSWRENTEAFF. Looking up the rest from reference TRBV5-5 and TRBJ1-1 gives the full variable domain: DAGVTQSPTHLIKTRGQQVTLRCSPISGHKSVSWYQQVLGQGPQFIFQYYEKEERGRGNFPDRFSARQFPNYSSELNVNALLLGDSALYLCASSWRENTEAFFGQGTRLTVV.

CDR3 loop: CATSRGLAGVNEQFF. The CDR3 DNA is TGTGCCACCAGCAGAGGTCTAGCGGGAGTCAATGAGCAGTTCTTC. The J gene is TRBJ2-1, the V gene TRBV15; 10 bases line up with TRBD2. J gave up 6 bases and V 1 base, and 3 bases lay outside the gene matches. Germline-derived CDR1 and CDR2 are LNHNV and YYDKDF (reference sequence). This CDR3 spans 15 amino acids.

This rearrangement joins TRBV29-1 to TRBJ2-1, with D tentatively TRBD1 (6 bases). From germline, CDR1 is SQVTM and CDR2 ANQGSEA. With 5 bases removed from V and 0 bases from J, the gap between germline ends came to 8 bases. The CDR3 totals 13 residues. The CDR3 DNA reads TGCAGCGTTTCAGGGGACTCCTACAATGAGCAGTTCTTC. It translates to CSVSGDSYNEQFF.

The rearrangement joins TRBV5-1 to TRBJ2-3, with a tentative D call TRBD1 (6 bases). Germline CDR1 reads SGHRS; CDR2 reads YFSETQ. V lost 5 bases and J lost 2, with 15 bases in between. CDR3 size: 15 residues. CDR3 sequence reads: CASRVGTPNTDTQYF. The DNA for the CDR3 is TGCGCCAGCAGAGTCGGGACACCTAACACAGATACGCAGTATTTT.

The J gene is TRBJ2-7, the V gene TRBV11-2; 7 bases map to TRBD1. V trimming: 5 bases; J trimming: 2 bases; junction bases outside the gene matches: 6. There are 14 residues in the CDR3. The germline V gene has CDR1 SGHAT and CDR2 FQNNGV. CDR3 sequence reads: CASSPRQGPYEQYF. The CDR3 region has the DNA TGTGCCAGCAGCCCAAGACAGGGCCCCTACGAGCAGTACTTC.

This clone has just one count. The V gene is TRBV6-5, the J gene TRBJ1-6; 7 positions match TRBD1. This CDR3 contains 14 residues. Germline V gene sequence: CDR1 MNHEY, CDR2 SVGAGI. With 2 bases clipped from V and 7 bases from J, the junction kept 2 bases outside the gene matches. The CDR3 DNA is TGTGCCAGCAGTTACAGGGGGCGGAATTCACCCCTCCACTTT. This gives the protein CASSYRGRNSPLHF.

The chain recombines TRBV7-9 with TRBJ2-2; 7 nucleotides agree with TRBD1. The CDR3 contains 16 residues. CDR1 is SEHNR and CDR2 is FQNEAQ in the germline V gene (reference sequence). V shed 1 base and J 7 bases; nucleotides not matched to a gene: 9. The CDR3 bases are TGTGCCAGCAGCTTAGGGGTCACAGGGGATGGCGGGGAGCTGTTTTTT. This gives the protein CASSLGVTGDGGELFF.

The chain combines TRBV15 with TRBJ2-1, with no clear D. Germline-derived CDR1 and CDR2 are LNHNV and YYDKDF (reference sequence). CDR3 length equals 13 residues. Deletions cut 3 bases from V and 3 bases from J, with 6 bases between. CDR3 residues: CATSRVYYNEQFF. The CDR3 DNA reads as TGTGCCACCAGCAGGGTCTACTACAATGAGCAGTTCTTC. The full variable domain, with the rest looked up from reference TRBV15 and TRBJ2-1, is DAMVIQNPRYQVTQFGKPVTLSCSQTLNHNVMYWYQQKSSQAPKLLFHYYDKDFNNEADTPDNFQSRRPNTSFCFLDIRSPGLGDTAMYLCATSRVYYNEQFFGPGTRLTVL.

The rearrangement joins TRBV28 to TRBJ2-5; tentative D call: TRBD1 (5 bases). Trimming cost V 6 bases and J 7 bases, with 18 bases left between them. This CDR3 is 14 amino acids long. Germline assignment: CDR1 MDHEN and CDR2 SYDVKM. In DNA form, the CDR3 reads TGTGCCAGCAGCTCCCCCATGGGGCCAGGGACCCAGTACTTC. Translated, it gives CASSSPMGPGTQYF.

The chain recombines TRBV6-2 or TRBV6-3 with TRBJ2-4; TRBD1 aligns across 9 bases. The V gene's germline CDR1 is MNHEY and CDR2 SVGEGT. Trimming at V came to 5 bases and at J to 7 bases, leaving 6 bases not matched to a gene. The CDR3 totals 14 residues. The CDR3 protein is CASSHRQGVNIQYF. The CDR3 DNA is TGTGCCAGCAGTCATAGACAGGGGGTGAACATTCAGTACTTC.

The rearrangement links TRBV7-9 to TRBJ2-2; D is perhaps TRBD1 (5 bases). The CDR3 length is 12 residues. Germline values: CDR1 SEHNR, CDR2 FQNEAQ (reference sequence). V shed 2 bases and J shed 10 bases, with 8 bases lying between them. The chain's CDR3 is CASSLYGAELFF. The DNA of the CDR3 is TGTGCCAGCAGCTTATATGGGGCGGAGCTGTTTTTT.

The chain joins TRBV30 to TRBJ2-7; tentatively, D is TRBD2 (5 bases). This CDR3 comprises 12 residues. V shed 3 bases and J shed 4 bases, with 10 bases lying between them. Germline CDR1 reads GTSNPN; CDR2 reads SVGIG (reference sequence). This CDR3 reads CAWSRELYEQYF. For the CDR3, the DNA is TGTGCCTGGAGCCGGGAACTTTACGAGCAGTACTTC.

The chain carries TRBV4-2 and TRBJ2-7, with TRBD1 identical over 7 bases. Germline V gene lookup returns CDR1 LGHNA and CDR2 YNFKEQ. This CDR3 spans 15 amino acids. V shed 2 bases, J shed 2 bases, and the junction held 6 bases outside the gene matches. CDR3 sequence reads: CASSQSGQSTYEQYF. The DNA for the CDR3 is TGTGCCAGCAGCCAATCGGGACAGTCCACCTACGAGCAGTACTTC.

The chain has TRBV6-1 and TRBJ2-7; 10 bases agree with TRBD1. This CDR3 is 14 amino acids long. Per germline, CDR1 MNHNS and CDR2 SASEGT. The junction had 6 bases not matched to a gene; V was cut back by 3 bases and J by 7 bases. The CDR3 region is CASSEGQGIGEQYF. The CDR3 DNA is TGTGCCAGCAGTGAGGGACAGGGGATTGGGGAGCAGTACTTC.

CDR3 loop: CASSPRLAGTGEQFF. In DNA form, the CDR3 reads TGTGCCAGCAGCCCTAGATTAGCGGGAACAGGTGAGCAGTTCTTC. This chain uses TRBV7-3 with TRBJ2-1; 8 bases agree with TRBD2. The CDR3 consists of 15 residues. J gave up 9 bases and V 5 bases, and 12 bases lay outside the gene matches. Germline V gene lookup returns CDR1 SGHTA and CDR2 FQGTGA.

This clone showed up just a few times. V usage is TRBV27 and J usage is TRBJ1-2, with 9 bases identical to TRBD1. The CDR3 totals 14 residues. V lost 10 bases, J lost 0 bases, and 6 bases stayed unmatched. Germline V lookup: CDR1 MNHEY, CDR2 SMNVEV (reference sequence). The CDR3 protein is CATRRDRANYGYTF. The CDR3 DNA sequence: TGTGCCACCCGCCGGGACAGGGCTAACTATGGCTACACCTTC.

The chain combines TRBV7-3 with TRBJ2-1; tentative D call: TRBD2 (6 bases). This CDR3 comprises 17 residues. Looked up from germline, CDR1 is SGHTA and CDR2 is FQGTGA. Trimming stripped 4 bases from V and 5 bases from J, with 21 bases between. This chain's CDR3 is CASSSPLVGGPHNEQFF. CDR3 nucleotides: TGTGCCAGCAGCTCACCCTTGGTGGGAGGCCCCCACAATGAGCAGTTCTTC.

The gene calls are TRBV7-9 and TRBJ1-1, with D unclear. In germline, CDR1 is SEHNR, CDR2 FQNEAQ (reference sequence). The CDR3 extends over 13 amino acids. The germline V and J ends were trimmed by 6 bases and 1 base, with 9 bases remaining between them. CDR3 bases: TGTGCCAGCAGACCCCAGGCGAACACTGAAGCTTTCTTT. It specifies CASRPQANTEAFF.

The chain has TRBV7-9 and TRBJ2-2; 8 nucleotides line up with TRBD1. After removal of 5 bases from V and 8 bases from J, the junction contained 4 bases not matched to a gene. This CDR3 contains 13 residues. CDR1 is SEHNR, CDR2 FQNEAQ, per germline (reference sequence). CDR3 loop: CASSKTGVGELFF. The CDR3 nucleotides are TGTGCCAGCAGCAAGACAGGGGTTGGGGAGCTGTTTTTT.

In DNA form, the CDR3 reads TGTGCCAGCCGAGGGACAGGTAAAGAGACCCAGTACTTC. Its protein product is CASRGTGKETQYF. This rearrangement joins TRBV18 to TRBJ2-5, with 8 bases that match TRBD1. The germline V gene encodes CDR1 KGHSH and CDR2 LQKENI. The CDR3 covers 13 residues. J gave up 3 bases and V 8 bases, and 5 bases lay outside the gene matches. Full variable domain (outside the CDR3, taken from reference TRBV18 and TRBJ2-5): NAGVMQNPRHLVRRRGQEARLRCSPMKGHSHVYWYRQLPEEGLKFMVYLQKENIIDESGMPKERFSAEFPKEGPSILRIQQVVRGDSAAYFCASRGTGKETQYFGPGTRLLVL.

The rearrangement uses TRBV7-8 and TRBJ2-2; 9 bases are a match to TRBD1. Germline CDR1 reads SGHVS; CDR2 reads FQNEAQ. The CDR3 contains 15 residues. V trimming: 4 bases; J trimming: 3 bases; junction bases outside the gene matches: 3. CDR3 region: CASSSTGGDTGELFF. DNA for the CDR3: TGTGCCAGCAGCTCGACAGGGGGAGACACCGGGGAGCTGTTTTTT.

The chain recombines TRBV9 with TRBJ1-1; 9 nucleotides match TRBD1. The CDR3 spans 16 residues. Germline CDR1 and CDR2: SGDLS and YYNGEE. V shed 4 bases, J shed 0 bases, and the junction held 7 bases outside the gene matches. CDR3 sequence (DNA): TGTGCCAGCAGCCCACAAGGGACAGGGCTGAACACTGAAGCTTTCTTT. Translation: CASSPQGTGLNTEAFF.

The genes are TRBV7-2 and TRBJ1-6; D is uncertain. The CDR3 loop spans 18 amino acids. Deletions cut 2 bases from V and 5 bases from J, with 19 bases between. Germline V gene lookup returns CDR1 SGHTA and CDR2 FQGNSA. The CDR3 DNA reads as TGTGCCAGCAGCTTATCCGGTAGCGTTGGAGTGCATAATTCACCCCTCCACTTT. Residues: CASSLSGSVGVHNSPLHF.

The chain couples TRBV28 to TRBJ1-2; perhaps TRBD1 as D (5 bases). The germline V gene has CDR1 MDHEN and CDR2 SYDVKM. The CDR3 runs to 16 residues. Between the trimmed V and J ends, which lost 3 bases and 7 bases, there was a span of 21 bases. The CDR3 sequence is CASSLRSGAVRGGYTF. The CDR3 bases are TGTGCCAGCAGTTTGAGGAGCGGGGCGGTCCGTGGTGGCTACACCTTC.